The rows below give T cell receptor beta chains drawn from one sample of a study of shared clonotypes between healthy human individuals. The repertoire was sequenced with immunoSEQ multiplex PCR; TCRdb's copy has only in-frame clones and lacks some. The table includes about 2 million clones, about 95% detected once. Sequenced material: naive CD8+ T cells sorted from blood. The receptors stem from a young man in good health. Each CDR3 is given with its conserved first and last residue. The D gene is left open where the match is weak.

d_gene,v_gene,len,j_gene,CDR3aa
.,TRBV5-1,13,TRBJ2-5,CASSLVSWETQYF
.,TRBV21-1,12,TRBJ2-1,CASSTGDNEQFF
.,TRBV28,12,TRBJ2-1,CASSSGGYEQFF
.,TRBV19,14,TRBJ2-1,CASSIGAGVNEQFF
TRBD2,TRBV7-2,16,TRBJ2-2,CASSLPTSSVTGELFF
TRBD1,TRBV15,16,TRBJ1-5,CATTGTGEDSNQPQHF
.,TRBV27,15,TRBJ2-2,CASTSGANVAGELFF
.,TRBV6-5,13,TRBJ1-2,CASSYSTNYGYTF
.,TRBV27,14,TRBJ2-3,CASSYSGLANTQYF
TRBD1,TRBV11-1,15,TRBJ1-2,CASSDTGGANYGYTF
TRBD1,TRBV5-6,14,TRBJ2-7,CASRLQGALWEQYF
.,TRBV5-6,12,TRBJ1-6,CASRWGESPLHF